These T cell receptor beta chains were read from a single sample in a study of Tregs in tolerant kidney transplant recipients. The data were produced by immunoSEQ multiplex PCR, yet TCRdb's version contains in-frame clones alone and is incomplete. The table has nearly 15,000 clones, 80% seen once. The input for sequencing was Tregs from blood, taken before the transplant. The receptors were sampled from a human donor who received a combined kidney and bone marrow transplant. CDR3s leave out the opening cysteine and the closing phenylalanine or tryptophan. The order of the fields is D gene, V gene, CDR3 protein. A D gene is named only where the DNA matches it firmly.

D gene: TRBD1; V gene: TRBV5-6; CDR3 protein: ASSLEYRGSYEQY
D gene: -; V gene: TRBV5-1; CDR3 protein: ASKRREGEETQY
D gene: -; V gene: TRBV27; CDR3 protein: ASSWGGVNNSPLH
D gene: -; V gene: TRBV18; CDR3 protein: ASSPPGGTATGELF
D gene: TRBD2; V gene: TRBV12-5; CDR3 protein: ASAPGERGVTDTQY
D gene: -; V gene: TRBV20-1; CDR3 protein: SVLGQETQY
D gene: TRBD2; V gene: TRBV13; CDR3 protein: ASSLRLAGARSTDTQY
D gene: -; V gene: TRBV5-1; CDR3 protein: ASSLGHSFLGEQY
D gene: -; V gene: TRBV29-1; CDR3 protein: SVGRSSYEQY
D gene: TRBD1; V gene: TRBV15; CDR3 protein: ATSRGTGQRETQY
D gene: -; V gene: TRBV30; CDR3 protein: AWKLSGAYEQY
D gene: TRBD2; V gene: TRBV7-9; CDR3 protein: ASSGTSGSWETQY
D gene: TRBD1; V gene: TRBV6-5; CDR3 protein: ASSPRTGGPYGYT